The clone carrying this TCR beta chain was counted a single time. Profiling relied on immunoSEQ multiplex PCR, and the TCRdb table lists in-frame clones only, not all of them. The repertoire holds 6,000 to 8,000 clones, with around 90% as singletons. The data derive from a study of somatic mutations in cytotoxic T cells in rheumatoid arthritis. In germline, CDR1 is MNHEY, CDR2 SMNVEV (reference sequence). The CDR3 extends over 14 amino acids. V was pared by 11 bases and J by 5 bases, with 8 bases of the junction left unmatched. This chain joins TRBV27 and TRBJ2-2, with 10 bases lining up with TRBD2. This clonotype was obtained from a man aged 40-49 years with rheumatoid arthritis. Sequenced sample: CD8+ T cells sorted from blood. The CDR3 bases are TGTGCCGCTGGGCTAGCGGGGGATACCGGGGAGCTGTTTTTT. Translation gives CAAGLAGDTGELFF.